These T cell receptor beta chains were read from a single sample in a study of T-cell reconstitution after alpha-beta-depleted transplantation in children. TCRdb itself ran the PCR reads through MiXCR, one entry per CDR3 protein. The sample lists about 340,000 distinct CDR3 sequences, around a tenth occurring once. Sequenced here: PBMCs from the stem cell graft donor, sampled from the stem cell graft. These receptor sequences come from a human donor who donated a stem cell graft to a child with acute lymphoblastic leukemia. Both conserved end residues are part of each CDR3. The order of the fields is D gene, J gene, V gene, clone size, CDR3 protein, CDR3 DNA. D genes are given only for firm matches. For some rows the clone size is stated as once, few or many, or as a class when expanded; others skip it.

D: .; J: TRBJ1-4; V: TRBV20-1; size: .; CDR3: CSARDGGFSEKLFF; DNA: TGCAGTGCTAGAGATGGCGGGTTCAGTGAAAAACTGTTTTTT
D: TRBD2; J: TRBJ2-3; V: TRBV11-2; size: few; CDR3: CASDTSGNTDTQYF; DNA: TGTGCCAGCGATACTAGCGGGAACACAGATACGCAGTATTTT
D: TRBD1; J: TRBJ1-6; V: TRBV4-1; size: .; CDR3: CASSRTGGDSPLHF; DNA: TGCGCCAGCAGCCGGACAGGGGGAGACTCACCCCTCCACTTT
D: TRBD2; J: TRBJ2-1; V: TRBV20-1; size: .; CDR3: CCAARVTSGRAYYNEQFF; DNA: TGCTGTGCCGCCAGGGTGACTAGCGGGAGGGCGTACTACAATGAGCAGTTCTTC
D: .; J: TRBJ1-4; V: TRBV7-2; size: .; CDR3: CASSLWGKEKLFF; DNA: TGTGCCAGCAGCTTATGGGGAAAGGAAAAACTGTTTTTT
D: .; J: TRBJ2-7; V: TRBV27; size: few; CDR3: CASSLIGGRGSYEQYF; DNA: TGTGCCAGCAGTCTCATAGGGGGTAGGGGCTCCTACGAGCAGTACTTC
D: .; J: TRBJ2-1; V: TRBV21-1; size: .; CDR3: CASSILRRCEQFF; DNA: TGTGCCAGCAGCATCCTGAGGCGGTGTGAGCAGTTCTTC
D: .; J: TRBJ2-7; V: TRBV4-2; size: many; CDR3: CASSQEGTPYEQYF; DNA: TGTGCCAGCAGCCAAGAAGGGACTCCCTACGAGCAGTACTTC
D: TRBD1; J: TRBJ1-1; V: TRBV20-1; size: many; CDR3: CSARDINRGDTEAFF; DNA: TGCAGTGCTAGAGATATTAACAGGGGGGACACTGAAGCTTTCTTT
D: .; J: TRBJ2-5; V: TRBV7-9; size: few; CDR3: CASSLFGQGETQYF; DNA: TGTGCCAGCAGCTTATTTGGTCAGGGAGAGACCCAGTACTTC
D: .; J: TRBJ2-1; V: TRBV20-1; size: many; CDR3: CSARSREQFF; DNA: TGCAGTGCTAGAAGCCGGGAGCAGTTCTTC
D: .; J: TRBJ2-7; V: TRBV27; size: few; CDR3: CASSLHDSTVSYEQYF; DNA: TGTGCCAGCAGTTTACACGACAGCACAGTCTCCTACGAGCAGTACTTC
D: TRBD1; J: TRBJ2-3; V: TRBV12-3/TRBV12-4; size: .; CDR3: CASSPWRGQASTDTQYF; DNA: TGTGCCAGCAGTCCATGGCGGGGACAGGCAAGCACAGATACGCAGTATTTT
D: .; J: TRBJ2-5; V: TRBV20-1; size: few; CDR3: CSARGHYDWYQETQYF; DNA: TGCAGTGCTAGAGGTCACTATGATTGGTACCAAGAGACCCAGTACTTC
D: .; J: TRBJ2-2; V: TRBV5-1; size: .; CDR3: CASSLGYIKDSQGTGELFF; DNA: TGCGCCAGCAGCTTGGGATATATTAAGGACAGCCAGGGCACCGGGGAGCTGTTTTTT
D: .; J: TRBJ2-1; V: TRBV7-9; size: many; CDR3: CASSPAGGRSYNEQFF; DNA: TGTGCCAGCAGCCCTGCCGGGGGCCGATCCTACAATGAGCAGTTCTTC